The present T cell receptor beta chain was sequenced within a study of CD8 T cells in ankylosing spondylitis. Study results and caveats: Blood from ankylosing spondylitis patients appeared to carry a characteristic roughly 8-variant TCR beta motif. Disease-linked clones, CD8+, were relatively rare in peripheral blood. Previously reported in reactive arthritis synovial fluid and blood were some of the motif variants. It was reported that disease-linked clones were significantly enriched in matched ankylosing spondylitis synovial fluid.

By quantitative 5'-RACE with molecular barcodes, the TCR beta libraries were made. TCRdb redid the calling of the 5' RACE reads with MiXCR, one entry per CDR3 protein. The data show approximately 400,000 distinct CDR3 sequences, with over 15% seen just once and approximately 0.93% held by the top ten. This CDR3 spans 12 amino acids. With 10 bases clipped from V and 1 base from J, the junction kept 3 bases outside the gene matches. Per germline, CDR1 LNHDA and CDR2 SQIVND (reference sequence). In regard to this clonotype: Its antigen is still unknown.

Sequences were obtained from blood, either unsorted or a sorted T cell fraction (not recorded which). The rearrangement joins TRBV19 to TRBJ1-1; 7 bases align to TRBD1. The receptor was isolated from a male donor with ankylosing spondylitis. The DNA for the CDR3 is TGTGCCACCCGGGACAGGAACACTGAAGCTTTCTTT. Its protein product is CATRDRNTEAFF. The whole variable domain, filled in from reference TRBV19 and TRBJ1-1, reads DGGITQSPKYLFRKEGQNVTLSCEQNLNHDAMYWYRQDPGQGLRLIYYSQIVNDFQKGDIAEGYSVSREKKESFPLTVTSAQKNPTAFYLCATRDRNTEAFFGQGTRLTVV.